This is a list of T cell receptor beta chains from one sample in a study of blood T cell repertoires in COVID-19. Profiling relied on immunoSEQ multiplex PCR, and the TCRdb table lists in-frame clones only, not all of them. The sample includes under 100,000 clones, approximately 86% of them seen just once. Sequencing was performed on peripheral blood. The receptors shown here come from a male donor with acute or convalescent COVID-19. CDR3s include the opening cysteine and the closing phenylalanine or tryptophan. D genes are given only for firm matches. Rows may omit the clone size; those that give it use once, few, many or a size class.

>TRBV6-6|TRBD1|TRBJ1-2|.|14
CASRWTGDSYGYTF
TGTGCCAGCAGGTGGACAGGGGACAGCTATGGCTACACCTTC
>TRBV30|TRBD1|TRBJ2-7|.|15
CAWSVRTGETYEQYF
TGTGCCTGGAGTGTAAGGACAGGGGAAACCTACGAGCAGTACTTC
>TRBV6-7|TRBD1|TRBJ1-4|.|17
CASSYSRGQTTNEKLFF
TGTGCCAGCAGTTACTCGAGGGGACAGACAACTAATGAAAAACTGTTTTTT
>TRBV5-1|TRBD2|TRBJ2-5|.|16
CASSLGSSGVQETQYF
TGCGCCAGCAGCTTGGGCAGTAGCGGGGTCCAAGAGACCCAGTACTTC
>TRBV5-1|.|TRBJ1-4|.|14
CASGEGGLREKLFF
TGCGCCAGCGGAGAGGGAGGGCTTAGGGAAAAACTGTTTTTT
>TRBV7-8|TRBD2|TRBJ2-2|.|16
CASSPRVAGGTGELFF
TGTGCCAGCAGCCCGCGGGTAGCGGGGGGCACCGGGGAGCTGTTTTTT
>TRBV9|TRBD1|TRBJ1-2|.|17
CASSVGQGARIDYGYTF
TGTGCCAGCAGCGTTGGGCAGGGGGCGCGTATTGACTATGGCTACACCTTC
>TRBV30|.|TRBJ1-6|.|16
CAWKEGLSSYNSPLHF
TGTGCCTGGAAGGAGGGTTTAAGCTCCTATAATTCACCCCTCCACTTT
>TRBV13|.|TRBJ2-3|.|13
CASGSQSTDTQYF
TGTGCCAGTGGCAGTCAAAGCACAGATACGCAGTATTTT
>TRBV5-1|.|TRBJ2-7|.|14
CASSFTVGSYEQYF
TGCGCCAGCAGCTTTACAGTTGGGTCCTACGAGCAGTACTTC
>TRBV6-5|.|TRBJ2-2|.|14
CASSSGQNTGELFF
TGTGCCAGCAGCTCGGGACAGAACACCGGGGAGCTGTTTTTT
>TRBV9|TRBD2|TRBJ2-3|once|14
CASSDVGLADTQYF
TGTGCCAGCAGCGACGTCGGACTAGCAGATACGCAGTATTTT
>TRBV28|TRBD1|TRBJ1-1|.|13
CASSPGGGPEAFF
TGTGCCAGCAGCCCAGGGGGCGGTCCTGAAGCTTTCTTT
>TRBV28|TRBD1|TRBJ2-7|once|14
CASSLAQGAREQYF
TGTGCCAGCAGTTTAGCCCAGGGGGCGCGTGAGCAGTACTTC
>TRBV15|.|TRBJ1-5|.|14
CATRGVGGNQPQHF
TGTGCCACCAGAGGGGTAGGTGGCAATCAGCCCCAGCATTTT
>TRBV5-8|TRBD1|TRBJ1-5|.|15
CASSRRADRAQPQHF
TGTGCCAGCAGCAGAAGAGCGGACAGGGCTCAGCCCCAGCATTTT
>TRBV11-2|TRBD1|TRBJ2-1|.|15
CASADRERSYNEQFF
TGTGCCAGCGCCGACAGGGAGAGGTCCTACAATGAGCAGTTCTTC
>TRBV6-5|.|TRBJ2-1|.|15
CASSRDNPPYNEQFF
TGTGCCAGCAGCCGGGACAATCCCCCCTACAATGAGCAGTTCTTC
>TRBV5-1|.|TRBJ1-2|.|13
CASSGQPNYGYTF
TGCGCCAGCTCTGGACAGCCAAACTATGGCTACACCTTC
>TRBV28|.|TRBJ2-7|.|14
CASSVARGGGEQYF
TGTGCCAGCAGTGTAGCCCGTGGGGGAGGCGAGCAGTACTTC
>TRBV7-8|TRBD2|TRBJ2-4|.|16
CASSLVAGRAKNIQYF
TGTGCCAGCAGCCTGGTAGCGGGAAGAGCCAAAAACATTCAGTACTTC
>TRBV5-4|.|TRBJ1-6|.|15
CASSAATGSNSPLHF
TGTGCCAGCAGCGCGGCGACAGGTTCGAATTCACCCCTCCACTTT
>TRBV12-3/TRBV12-4|.|TRBJ1-5|.|12
CASTKGEGPQHF
TGTGCCAGCACCAAAGGGGAGGGGCCCCAGCATTTT
>TRBV9|TRBD1|TRBJ1-1|.|15
CASSPRTGMNTEAFF
TGTGCCAGCAGCCCCCGGACAGGCATGAACACTGAAGCTTTCTTT
>TRBV27|TRBD2|TRBJ2-7|.|16
CASSDASGGRSYEQYF
TGTGCCAGCTCAGACGCTAGCGGGGGGCGTTCCTACGAGCAGTACTTC
>TRBV19|TRBD2|TRBJ2-1|.|13
CASSRAGKDEQFF
TGTGCCAGTAGTAGAGCGGGGAAGGATGAGCAGTTCTTC
>TRBV19|TRBD1|TRBJ1-1|.|16
CASSVPGQGVGTEAFF
TGTGCCAGTAGTGTGCCGGGACAGGGTGTGGGCACTGAAGCTTTCTTT
>TRBV6-6|.|TRBJ1-2|once|14
CASSLQDSLHGYTF
TGTGCCAGCAGTCTACAGGACAGCTTACATGGCTACACCTTC
>TRBV3-1/TRBV3-2|TRBD2|TRBJ2-1|.|18
CASSQDLWGGSSYNEQFF
TGTGCCAGCAGCCAAGACCTGTGGGGAGGGAGCTCCTACAATGAGCAGTTCTTC
>TRBV7-8|TRBD2|TRBJ2-2|.|15
CASSFGGTNTGELFF
TGTGCCAGCAGCTTCGGGGGGACGAACACCGGGGAGCTGTTTTTT
>TRBV3-1/TRBV3-2|TRBD1|TRBJ2-1|.|14
CATPPPGQCNEQFF
TGTGCCACTCCACCCCCGGGACAGTGCAATGAGCAGTTCTTC
>TRBV27|TRBD2|TRBJ2-1|.|15
CASSLTPLAPGEQFF
TGTGCCAGCAGTTTGACCCCACTAGCGCCCGGTGAGCAGTTCTTC
>TRBV27|.|TRBJ2-1|once|17
CASSLRGQSRSYNEQFF
TGTGCCAGCAGTTTACGAGGACAGAGCCGCTCCTACAATGAGCAGTTCTTC
>TRBV7-2|.|TRBJ1-1|.|14
CANSEGLETTEAFF
TGTGCCAACAGCGAGGGTCTAGAGACCACTGAAGCTTTCTTT
>TRBV19|TRBD1|TRBJ1-2|.|15
CASSTNRGSSYGYTF
TGTGCCAGTAGTACGAACAGGGGTTCGAGCTATGGCTACACCTTC
>TRBV7-2|TRBD1|TRBJ2-4|.|18
CASSLVGDRGRSKNIQYF
TGTGCCAGCAGCTTAGTAGGGGACAGGGGGCGATCCAAAAACATTCAGTACTTC
>TRBV6-1|TRBD1|TRBJ1-1|few|18
CASSDLRRAGGRGTEAFF
TGTGCCAGCAGTGATCTACGTCGGGCAGGGGGCCGGGGCACTGAAGCTTTCTTT
>TRBV10-2|TRBD1|TRBJ1-2|.|15
CASSDPDREDYGYTF
TGCGCCAGCAGTGATCCCGACAGGGAGGACTATGGCTACACCTTC
>TRBV30|TRBD1|TRBJ1-5|.|15
CAWSVGTGFRQPQHF
TGTGCCTGGAGTGTAGGGACAGGGTTTCGACAGCCCCAGCATTTT
>TRBV4-1|TRBD1|TRBJ1-1|.|15
CASSPQQGANTEAFF
TGCGCCAGCAGCCCCCAACAGGGGGCGAACACTGAAGCTTTCTTT
>TRBV7-6|TRBD1|TRBJ2-3|.|15
CASSPTGWRTDTQYF
TGTGCCAGCAGCCCGACAGGGTGGCGCACAGATACGCAGTATTTT
>TRBV21-1|.|TRBJ1-2|.|16
CASPPFPGTGAYGYTF
TGTGCCAGCCCCCCATTTCCCGGGACAGGGGCCTATGGCTACACCTTC
>TRBV30|.|TRBJ2-5|.|14
CAWSVSARQETQYF
TGTGCCTGGAGTGTATCCGCTAGGCAAGAGACCCAGTACTTC
>TRBV10-3|TRBD2|TRBJ2-1|.|18
CAISETRTSGGFYNEQFF
TGTGCCATCAGTGAGACCCGGACTAGCGGGGGGTTCTACAATGAGCAGTTCTTC
>TRBV14|.|TRBJ2-3|.|15
CASSQDQYSTDTQYF
TGTGCCAGCAGCCAAGATCAGTATAGCACAGATACGCAGTATTTT
>TRBV19|TRBD2|TRBJ2-7|.|13
CASTIPGGNEQYF
TGTGCCAGTACCATACCGGGGGGAAACGAGCAGTACTTC
>TRBV28|TRBD1|TRBJ2-2|.|13
CASSSHRGRKLFF
TGTGCCAGCAGTTCCCACAGGGGGAGGAAGCTGTTTTTT